This note documents a single TCR beta chain sequence. The data are from a study of shared clonotypes between healthy human individuals. Assay: immunoSEQ multiplex PCR; the TCRdb copy retains only in-frame clones and omits some. Counted here are over a million clones, about 96% occurring once; the ten biggest clones make up roughly 1.1%. CDR3 length equals 11 residues. The germline CDR1 and CDR2 sequences are MDHEN and SYDVKM. V was clipped by 10 bases and J by 7 bases, with 13 bases between them. Sequencing input: naive CD4+ T cells sorted from blood. Subset in this sample: CD45RA+ positively selected. This chain links TRBV28 with TRBJ1-2, with D unresolved. This clonotype was obtained from a man younger than 45 in good health. CDR3 amino acids: CATFLEVGYTF. CDR3 bases: TGTGCCACCTTCCTTGAGGTTGGCTACACCTTC.